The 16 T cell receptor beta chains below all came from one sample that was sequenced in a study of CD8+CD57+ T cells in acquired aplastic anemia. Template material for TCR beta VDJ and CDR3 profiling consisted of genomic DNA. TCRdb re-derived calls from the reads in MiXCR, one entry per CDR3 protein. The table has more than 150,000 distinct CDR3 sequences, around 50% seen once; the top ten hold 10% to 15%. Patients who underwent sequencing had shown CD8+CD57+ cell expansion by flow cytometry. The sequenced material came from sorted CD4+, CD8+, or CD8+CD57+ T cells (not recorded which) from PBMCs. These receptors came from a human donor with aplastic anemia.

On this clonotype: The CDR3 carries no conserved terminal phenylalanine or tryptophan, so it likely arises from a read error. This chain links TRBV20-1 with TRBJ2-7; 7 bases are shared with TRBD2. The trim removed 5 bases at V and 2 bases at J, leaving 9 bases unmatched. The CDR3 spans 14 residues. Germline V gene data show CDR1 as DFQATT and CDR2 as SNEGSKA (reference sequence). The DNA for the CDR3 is TGCAGTGCTCCTCCGTCCCGGGAGGCCTACGAGCAGTACATC. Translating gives CSAPPSREAYEQYI.

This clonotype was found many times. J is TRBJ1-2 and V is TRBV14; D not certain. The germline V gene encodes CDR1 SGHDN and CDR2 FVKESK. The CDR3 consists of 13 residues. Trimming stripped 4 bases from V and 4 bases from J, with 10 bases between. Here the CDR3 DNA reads TGTGCCAGCAGCCCGGGCGGGGTCTATGGCTACACCTTC. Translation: CASSPGGVYGYTF.

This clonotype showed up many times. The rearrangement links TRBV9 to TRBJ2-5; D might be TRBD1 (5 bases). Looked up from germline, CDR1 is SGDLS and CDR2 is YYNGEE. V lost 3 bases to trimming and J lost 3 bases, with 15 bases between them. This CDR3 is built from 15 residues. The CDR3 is CASSAGQGSEETQYF. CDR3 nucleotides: TGTGCCAGCAGCGCCGGGCAGGGTTCTGAAGAGACCCAGTACTTC.

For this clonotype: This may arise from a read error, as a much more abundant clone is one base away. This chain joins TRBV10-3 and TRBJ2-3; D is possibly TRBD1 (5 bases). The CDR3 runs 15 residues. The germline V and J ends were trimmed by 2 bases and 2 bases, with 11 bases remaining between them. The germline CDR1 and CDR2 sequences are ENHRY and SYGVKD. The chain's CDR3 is CAISEPRVTTDTQYF. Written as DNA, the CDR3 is TGTGCCATCAGTGAGCCCAGGGTTACCACAGATACGCAGTATTTT.

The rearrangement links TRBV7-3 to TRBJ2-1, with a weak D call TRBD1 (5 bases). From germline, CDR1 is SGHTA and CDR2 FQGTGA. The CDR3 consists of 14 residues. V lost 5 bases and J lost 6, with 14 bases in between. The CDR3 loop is CASSLIGRGNEQFF. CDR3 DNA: TGTGCCAGCAGCCTAATAGGTAGGGGCAATGAGCAGTTCTTC. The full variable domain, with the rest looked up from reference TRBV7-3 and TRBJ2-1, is GAGVSQTPSNKVTEKGKYVELRCDPISGHTALYWYRQSLGQGPEFLIYFQGTGAADDSGLPNDRFFAVRPEGSVSTLKIQRTERGDSAVYLCASSLIGRGNEQFFGPGTRLTVL.

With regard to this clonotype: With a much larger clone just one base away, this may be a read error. The CDR3 sequence: CASSEGWGHQEAQYF. CDR3 coding DNA: TGTGCCAGCAGTGAAGGCTGGGGGCACCAAGAGGCCCAGTACTTC. The chain joins TRBV6-4 to TRBJ2-5; the D gene is possibly TRBD1 (6 bases). The CDR3 loop spans 15 amino acids. Germline-derived CDR1 and CDR2 are MRHNA and SNTAGT.

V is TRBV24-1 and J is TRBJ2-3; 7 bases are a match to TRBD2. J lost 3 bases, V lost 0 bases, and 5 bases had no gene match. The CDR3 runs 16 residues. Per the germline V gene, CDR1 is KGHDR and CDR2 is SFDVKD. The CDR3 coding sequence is TGTGCCACCAGTGATTTGCGGGCGGGAGTGACAGATACGCAGTATTTT. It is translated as CATSDLRAGVTDTQYF.

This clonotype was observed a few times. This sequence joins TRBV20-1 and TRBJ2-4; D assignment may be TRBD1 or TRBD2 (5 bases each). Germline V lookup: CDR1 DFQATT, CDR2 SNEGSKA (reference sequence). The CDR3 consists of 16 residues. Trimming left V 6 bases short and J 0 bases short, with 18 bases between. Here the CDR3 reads CSAALLGTVAKNIQYF. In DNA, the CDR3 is TGCAGTGCAGCACTACTAGGGACGGTAGCCAAAAACATTCAGTACTTC.

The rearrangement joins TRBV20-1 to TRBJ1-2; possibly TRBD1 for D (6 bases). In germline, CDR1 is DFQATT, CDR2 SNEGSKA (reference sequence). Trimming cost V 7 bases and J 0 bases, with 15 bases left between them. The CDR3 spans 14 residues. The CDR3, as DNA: TGCAGTGTACAGGGAAAGGCTCCTAACTATGGCTACACCTTC. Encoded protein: CSVQGKAPNYGYTF.

DNA for the CDR3: TGTGCCAGCAGTACTACCGGGACATCAGGAAACACCATATATTTT. Amino acid sequence: CASSTTGTSGNTIYF. This chain connects TRBV2 to TRBJ1-3; D might be TRBD1 (6 bases). This CDR3 comprises 15 residues. CDR1 SNHLY and CDR2 FYNNEI come from the germline V gene. Trimming pared 5 bases from V and 4 bases from J, leaving 15 bases between.

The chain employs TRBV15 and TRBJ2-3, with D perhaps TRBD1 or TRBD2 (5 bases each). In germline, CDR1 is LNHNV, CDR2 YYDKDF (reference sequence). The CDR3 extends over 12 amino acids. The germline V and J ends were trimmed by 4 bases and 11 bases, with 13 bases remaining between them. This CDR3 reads CATSTTGLGQYF. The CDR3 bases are TGTGCCACCAGCACCACAGGACTCGGGCAGTATTTT. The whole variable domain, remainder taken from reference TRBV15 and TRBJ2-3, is DAMVIQNPRYQVTQFGKPVTLSCSQTLNHNVMYWYQQKSSQAPKLLFHYYDKDFNNEADTPDNFQSRRPNTSFCFLDIRSPGLGDTAMYLCATSTTGLGQYFGPGTRLTVL.

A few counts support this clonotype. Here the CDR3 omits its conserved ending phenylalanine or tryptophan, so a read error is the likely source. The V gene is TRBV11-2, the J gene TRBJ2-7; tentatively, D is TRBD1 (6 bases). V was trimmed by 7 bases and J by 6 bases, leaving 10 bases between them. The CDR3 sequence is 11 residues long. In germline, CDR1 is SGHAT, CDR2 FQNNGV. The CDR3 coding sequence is TGTGCCAGCACCCAGGGGAGCGAGCAGTACCTC. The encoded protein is CASTQGSEQYL.

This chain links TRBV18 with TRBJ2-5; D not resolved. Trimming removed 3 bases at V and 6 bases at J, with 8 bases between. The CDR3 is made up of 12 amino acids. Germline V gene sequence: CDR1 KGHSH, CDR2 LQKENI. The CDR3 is CASSPQGKTQYF. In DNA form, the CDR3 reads TGTGCCAGCTCACCGCAAGGGAAGACCCAGTACTTC. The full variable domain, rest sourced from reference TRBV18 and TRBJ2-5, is NAGVMQNPRHLVRRRGQEARLRCSPMKGHSHVYWYRQLPEEGLKFMVYLQKENIIDESGMPKERFSAEFPKEGPSILRIQQVVRGDSAAYFCASSPQGKTQYFGPGTRLLVL.

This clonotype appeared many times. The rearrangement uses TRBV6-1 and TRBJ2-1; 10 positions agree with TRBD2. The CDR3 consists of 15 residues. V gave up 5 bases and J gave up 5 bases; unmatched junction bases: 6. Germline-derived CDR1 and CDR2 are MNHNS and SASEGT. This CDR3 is CASSQRTSGHNEQFF. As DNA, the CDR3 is TGTGCCAGCAGTCAACGGACTAGCGGACACAATGAGCAGTTCTTC.

For the CDR3, the DNA is TGTGCCAGCGCGACAGGGGGCGCGGGTGGCTACACCTTC. Protein: CASATGGAGGYTF. The chain has TRBV27 and TRBJ1-2; 10 positions match TRBD1. The CDR3 totals 13 residues. Germline V gene sequence: CDR1 MNHEY, CDR2 SMNVEV (reference sequence). Trimming at V came to 8 bases and at J to 7 bases, leaving 7 bases not matched to a gene.

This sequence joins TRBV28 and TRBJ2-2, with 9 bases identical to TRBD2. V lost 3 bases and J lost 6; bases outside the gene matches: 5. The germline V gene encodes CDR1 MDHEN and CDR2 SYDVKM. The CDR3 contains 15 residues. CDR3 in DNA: TGTGCCAGCAGTTTCGCGGGGGGGCGCGCCGGGGAGCTGTTTTTT. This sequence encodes CASSFAGGRAGELFF.